These T cell receptor beta chains were read from a single sample in a study of a mutant IDH1 vaccine in newly diagnosed glioma. Only in-frame clones appear in the TCRdb table, and some are missing; sequencing was by immunoSEQ multiplex PCR. The data hold tens of thousands of clones, with approximately 86% observed a single time. What these receptors recognize is not known. The sample in question was PBMCs, obtained from a glioma patient whose treatment included an IDH1 peptide vaccine. Source of these receptors: a woman younger than 30 with glioma. Some clones in this sample may be carry-over from other donors' samples. Both conserved end residues are trimmed from each CDR3.

V: TRBV30
CDR3: AWTAGGTDTQY

V: TRBV6-4
CDR3: ASSAGADTEAF

V: TRBV5-5
CDR3: ASSKGTGGVGNTEAF

V: TRBV11-1
CDR3: ASSFGWGRNTGELF

V: TRBV11-2
CDR3: ASSSGSGSYEQY

V: TRBV5-6
CDR3: ASSLRNTGAGNQPQH

V: TRBV5-4
CDR3: ASSVRDRGNNSPLH

V: TRBV6-1
CDR3: ASSDTGPWTEAF

V: TRBV7-9
CDR3: ASSFTNTEAF

V: TRBV25-1
CDR3: ASSALDRAGNQPQH

V: TRBV19
CDR3: ASSMAGGGYEQY

V: TRBV25-1
CDR3: ASSEVGRNTEAF

V: TRBV2
CDR3: ASSRTGSTEAF

V: TRBV2
CDR3: ASYPRGGLWTGELF

V: TRBV19
CDR3: ASNLPGTGVSQPQH

V: TRBV12-1
CDR3: ASSLGLNTEAF

V: TRBV13
CDR3: ASSPGQGRNEQF

V: TRBV2
CDR3: ASSELAAGLKDSSYGYT

V: TRBV4-2
CDR3: ASSQGIGDQDYGYT

V: TRBV29-1
CDR3: SVEAPGQGRRDYGYT

V: TRBV19
CDR3: ASIDPLTRNTEAF

V: TRBV5-5
CDR3: ASSLLAGGHNEQF

V: TRBV6-5
CDR3: ASSTGTNGDTQY

V: TRBV5-6
CDR3: ASSPRTGNYEQY

V: TRBV30
CDR3: ASSWRTDTQY